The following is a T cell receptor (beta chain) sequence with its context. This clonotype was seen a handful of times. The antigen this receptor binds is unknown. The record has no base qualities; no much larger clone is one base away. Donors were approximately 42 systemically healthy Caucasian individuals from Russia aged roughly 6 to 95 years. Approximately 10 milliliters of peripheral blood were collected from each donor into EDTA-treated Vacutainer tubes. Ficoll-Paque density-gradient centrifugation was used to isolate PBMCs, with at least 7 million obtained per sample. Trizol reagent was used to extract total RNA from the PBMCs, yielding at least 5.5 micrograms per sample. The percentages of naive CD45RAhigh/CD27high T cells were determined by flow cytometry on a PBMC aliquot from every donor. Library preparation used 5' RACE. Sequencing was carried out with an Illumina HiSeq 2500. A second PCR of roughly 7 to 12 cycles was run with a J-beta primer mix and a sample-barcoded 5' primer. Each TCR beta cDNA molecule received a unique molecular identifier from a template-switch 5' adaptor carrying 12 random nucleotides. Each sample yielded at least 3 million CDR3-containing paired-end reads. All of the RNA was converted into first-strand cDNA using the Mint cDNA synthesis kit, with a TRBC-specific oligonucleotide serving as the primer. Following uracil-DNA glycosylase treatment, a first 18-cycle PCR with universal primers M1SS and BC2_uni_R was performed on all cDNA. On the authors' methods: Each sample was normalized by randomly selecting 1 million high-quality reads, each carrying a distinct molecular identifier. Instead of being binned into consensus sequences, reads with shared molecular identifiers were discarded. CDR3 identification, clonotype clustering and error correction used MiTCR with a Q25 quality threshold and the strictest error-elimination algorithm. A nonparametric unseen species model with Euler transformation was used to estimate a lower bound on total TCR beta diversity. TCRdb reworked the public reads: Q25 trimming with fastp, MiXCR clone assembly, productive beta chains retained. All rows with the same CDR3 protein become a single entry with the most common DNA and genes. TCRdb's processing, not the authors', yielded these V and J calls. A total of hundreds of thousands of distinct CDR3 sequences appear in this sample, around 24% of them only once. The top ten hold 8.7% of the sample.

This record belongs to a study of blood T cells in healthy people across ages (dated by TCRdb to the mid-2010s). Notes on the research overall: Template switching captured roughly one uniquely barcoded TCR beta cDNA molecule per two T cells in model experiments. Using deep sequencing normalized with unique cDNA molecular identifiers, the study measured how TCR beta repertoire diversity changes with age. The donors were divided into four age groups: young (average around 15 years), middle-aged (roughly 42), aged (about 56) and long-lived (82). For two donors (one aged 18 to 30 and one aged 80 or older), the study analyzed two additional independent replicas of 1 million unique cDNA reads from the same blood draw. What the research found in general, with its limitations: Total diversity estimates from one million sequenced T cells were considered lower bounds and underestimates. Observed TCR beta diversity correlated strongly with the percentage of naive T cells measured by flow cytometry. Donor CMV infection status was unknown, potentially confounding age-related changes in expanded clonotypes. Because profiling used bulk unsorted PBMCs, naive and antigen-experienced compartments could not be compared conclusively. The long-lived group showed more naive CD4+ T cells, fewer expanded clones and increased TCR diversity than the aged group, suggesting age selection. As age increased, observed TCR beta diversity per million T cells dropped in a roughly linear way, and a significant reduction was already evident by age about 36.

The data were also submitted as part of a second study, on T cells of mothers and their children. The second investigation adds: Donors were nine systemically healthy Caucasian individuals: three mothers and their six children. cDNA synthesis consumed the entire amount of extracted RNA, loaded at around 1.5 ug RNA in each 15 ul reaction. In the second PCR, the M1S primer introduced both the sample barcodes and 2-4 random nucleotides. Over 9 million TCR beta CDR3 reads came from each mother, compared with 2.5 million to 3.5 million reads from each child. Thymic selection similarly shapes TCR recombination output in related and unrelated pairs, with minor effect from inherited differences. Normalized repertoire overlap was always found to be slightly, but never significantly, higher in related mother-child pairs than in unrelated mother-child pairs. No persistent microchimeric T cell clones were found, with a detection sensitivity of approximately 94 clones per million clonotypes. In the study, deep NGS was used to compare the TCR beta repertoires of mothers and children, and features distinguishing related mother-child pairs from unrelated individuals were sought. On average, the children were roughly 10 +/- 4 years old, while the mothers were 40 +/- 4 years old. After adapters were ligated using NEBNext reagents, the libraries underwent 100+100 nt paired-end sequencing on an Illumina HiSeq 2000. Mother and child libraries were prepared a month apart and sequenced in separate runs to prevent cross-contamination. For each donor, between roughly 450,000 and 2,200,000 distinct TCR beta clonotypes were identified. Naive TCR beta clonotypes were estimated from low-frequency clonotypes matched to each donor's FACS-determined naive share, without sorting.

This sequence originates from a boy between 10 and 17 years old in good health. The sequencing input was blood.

The CDR3 loop reads CASIPGAGGHNEQFF. The DNA reads as follows: TGTGCCAGCATTCCCGGGGCAGGGGGGCACAATGAGCAGTTCTTC. The V and J genes are TRBV6-5 and TRBJ2-1, and the D gene may be TRBD1, 7 bases matching. The junction shows trimming of 7 bases on V and 5 bases on J, plus 18 bases between the germline ends. From the germline V gene, CDR1 is MNHEY and CDR2 is SVGAGI. From the cysteine through the phenylalanine, the CDR3 covers 15 amino acids. Only the CDR3 part of the read is kept: 45 bases, read in frame from the first base.